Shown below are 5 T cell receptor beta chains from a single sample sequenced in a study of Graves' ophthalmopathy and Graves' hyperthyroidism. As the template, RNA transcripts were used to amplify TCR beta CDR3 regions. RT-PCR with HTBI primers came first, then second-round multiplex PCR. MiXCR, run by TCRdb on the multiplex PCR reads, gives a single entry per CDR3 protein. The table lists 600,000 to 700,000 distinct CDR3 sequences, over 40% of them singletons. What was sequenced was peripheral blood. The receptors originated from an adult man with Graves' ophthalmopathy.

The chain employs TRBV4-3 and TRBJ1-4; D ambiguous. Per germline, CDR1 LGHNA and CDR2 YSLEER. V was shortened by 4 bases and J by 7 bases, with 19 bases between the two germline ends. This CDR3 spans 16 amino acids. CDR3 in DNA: TGCGCCAGCAGCCCTGGAAAGGTAGCGGAGGTTGAAAAACTGTTTTTT. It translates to CASSPGKVAEVEKLFF.

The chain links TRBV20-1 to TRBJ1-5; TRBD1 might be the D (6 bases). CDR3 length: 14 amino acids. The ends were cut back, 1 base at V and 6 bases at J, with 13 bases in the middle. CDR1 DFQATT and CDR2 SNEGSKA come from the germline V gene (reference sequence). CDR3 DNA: TGCAGTGCTAGAGCCGGGGGCGCGGTTCAGCCCCAGCATTTT. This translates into CSARAGGAVQPQHF.

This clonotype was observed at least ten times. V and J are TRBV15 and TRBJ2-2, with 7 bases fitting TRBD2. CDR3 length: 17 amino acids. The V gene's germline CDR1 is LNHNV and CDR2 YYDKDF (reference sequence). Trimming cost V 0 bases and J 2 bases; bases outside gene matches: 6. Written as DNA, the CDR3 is TGTGCCACCAGCAGAGATCTTGCGGGGGAAAACACCGGGGAGCTGTTTTTT. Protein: CATSRDLAGENTGELFF.

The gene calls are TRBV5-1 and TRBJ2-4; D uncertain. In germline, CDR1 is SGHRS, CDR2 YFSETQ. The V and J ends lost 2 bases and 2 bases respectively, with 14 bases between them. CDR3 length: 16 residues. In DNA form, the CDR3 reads TGCGCCAGCAGCTTTTTAGGAACCTGGCCCAAAAACATTCAGTACTTC. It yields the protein CASSFLGTWPKNIQYF.

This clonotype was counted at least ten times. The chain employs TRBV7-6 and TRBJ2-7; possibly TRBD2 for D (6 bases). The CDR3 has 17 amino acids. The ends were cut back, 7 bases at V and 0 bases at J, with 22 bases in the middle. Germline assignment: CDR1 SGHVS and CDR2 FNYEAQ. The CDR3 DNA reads TGTGCCAGCACCCCGACGCGTGCGGGGAGAAGCTCCTACGAGCAGTACTTC. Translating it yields CASTPTRAGRSSYEQYF. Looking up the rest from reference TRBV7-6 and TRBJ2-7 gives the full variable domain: GAGVSQSPRYKVTKRGQDVALRCDPISGHVSLYWYRQALGQGPEFLTYFNYEAQQDKSGLPNDRFSAERPEGSISTLTIQRTEQRDSAMYRCASTPTRAGRSSYEQYFGPGTRLTVT.